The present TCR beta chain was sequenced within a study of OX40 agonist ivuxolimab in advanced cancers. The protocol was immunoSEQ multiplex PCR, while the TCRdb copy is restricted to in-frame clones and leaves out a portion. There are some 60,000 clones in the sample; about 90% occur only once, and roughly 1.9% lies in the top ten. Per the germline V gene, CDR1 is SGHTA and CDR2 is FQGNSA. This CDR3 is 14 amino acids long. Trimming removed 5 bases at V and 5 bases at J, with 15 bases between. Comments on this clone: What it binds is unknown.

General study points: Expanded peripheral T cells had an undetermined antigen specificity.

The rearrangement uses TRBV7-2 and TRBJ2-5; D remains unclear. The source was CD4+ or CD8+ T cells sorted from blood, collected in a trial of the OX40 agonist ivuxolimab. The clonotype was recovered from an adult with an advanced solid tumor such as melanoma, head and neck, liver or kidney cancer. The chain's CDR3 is CASSPGPGAETQYF. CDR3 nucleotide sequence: TGTGCCAGCAGCCCAGGACCTGGCGCGGAGACCCAGTACTTC.